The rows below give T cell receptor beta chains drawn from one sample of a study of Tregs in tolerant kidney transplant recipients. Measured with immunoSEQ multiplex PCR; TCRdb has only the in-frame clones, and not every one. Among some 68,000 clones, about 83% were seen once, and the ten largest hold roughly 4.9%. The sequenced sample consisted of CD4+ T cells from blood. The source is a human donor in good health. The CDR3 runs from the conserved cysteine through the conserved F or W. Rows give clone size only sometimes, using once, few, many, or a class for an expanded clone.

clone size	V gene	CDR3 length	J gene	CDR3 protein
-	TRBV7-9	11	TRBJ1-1	CASSQNTEAFF
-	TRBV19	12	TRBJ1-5	CASSQGYQPQHF
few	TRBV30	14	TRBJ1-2	CAWRAMGTNYGYTF
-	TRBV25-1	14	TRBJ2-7	CASRGTEGSYEQYF
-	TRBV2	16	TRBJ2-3	CASSRLAGGPLDTQYF
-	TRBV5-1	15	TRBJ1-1	CASSLGLRGAAEAFF
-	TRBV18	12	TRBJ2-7	CASSPPEGRQYF
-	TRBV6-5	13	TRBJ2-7	CASSRDKAYEQYF
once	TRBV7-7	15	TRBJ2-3	CASSQTGGPTDTQYF
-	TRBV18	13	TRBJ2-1	CASSPAITNEQFF
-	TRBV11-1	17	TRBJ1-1	CASSLVVIGRGNTEAFF
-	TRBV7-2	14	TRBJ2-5	CASSYSGGVETQYF
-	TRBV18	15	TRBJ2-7	CASSTGLAGVYEQYF
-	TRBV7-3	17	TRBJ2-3	CASSSGPLGHSTDTQYF
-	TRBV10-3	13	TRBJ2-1	CAGTSGRINEQFF
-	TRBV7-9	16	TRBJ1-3	CASSAPLGAKGNTIYF
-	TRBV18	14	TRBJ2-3	CASSRDRGRDTQYF
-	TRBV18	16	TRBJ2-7	CASSPLLGGLSYEQYF
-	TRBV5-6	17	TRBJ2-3	CASSWTGLSAGTNTQYF
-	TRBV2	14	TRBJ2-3	CASSGTGGRDTQYF
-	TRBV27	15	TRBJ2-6	CASSLEGTGANVLTF
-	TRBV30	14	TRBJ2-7	CAWNLGQGNYEQYF
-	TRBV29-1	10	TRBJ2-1	CSVGFNEQFF
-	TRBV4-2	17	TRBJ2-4	CASSQLGQGKSKNIQYF
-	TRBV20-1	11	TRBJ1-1	CSARRNTEAFF
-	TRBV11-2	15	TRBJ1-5	CASSPGTGGNQPQHF
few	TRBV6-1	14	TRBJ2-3	CASKDGLGTDTQYF
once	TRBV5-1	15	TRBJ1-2	CASSLGSGGIYGYTF
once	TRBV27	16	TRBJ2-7	CASSFRGTGPVYEQYF
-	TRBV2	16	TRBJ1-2	CASSDGQGGTNYGYTF
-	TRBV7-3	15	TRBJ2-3	CASSPGGGSTDTQYF
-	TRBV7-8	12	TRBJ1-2	CASSLAFPGYTF